These 25 T cell receptor beta chains came from one sample sequenced in a study of human T cells and chemical hapten exposure. MiXCR was run by TCRdb on the RACE reads, yielding one entry per CDR3 protein. The sample includes about 82,000 distinct CDR3 sequences, 11% of them seen just once. Time point: patch test 3, about 24 weeks after DPC sensitization. Treatment defined: therapeutic diphenylcyclopropenone sensitization with weekly scalp DPC. Sequencing used whole blood, obtained in connection with sensitization to the hapten diphenylcyclopropenone (DPC). The receptors shown here come from a woman in her fifties or sixties with alopecia areata. Some clones in this sample may be carry-over from other donors' samples.

This clonotype occurred many times. The chain carries TRBV20-1 and TRBJ2-7, with a weak D call TRBD2 (6 bases). The CDR3 totals 18 residues. V shed 3 bases and J shed 3 bases, with 27 bases lying between them. Germline V gives CDR1 DFQATT, CDR2 SNEGSKA (reference sequence). In nucleotides, the CDR3 is TGCAGTGCTAGGCCATCACTCTCCGGGAGAAAGTCAAACTACGAGCAGTACTTC. Translated: CSARPSLSGRKSNYEQYF.

The chain uses TRBV29-1 and TRBJ2-2, with D maybe TRBD2 (5 bases). Trimming removed 3 bases at V and 4 bases at J, with 9 bases between. Germline CDR1 and CDR2: SQVTM and ANQGSEA. CDR3 length: 13 residues. The CDR3 here is CSVDQGSTGELFF. CDR3 bases: TGCAGCGTTGACCAAGGGAGCACCGGGGAGCTGTTTTTT.

The genes are TRBV4-3 and TRBJ1-2; D is unresolved. This CDR3 spans 13 amino acids. CDR1 and CDR2 from the germline V gene are LGHNA and YSLEER. Trimming removed 1 base from V and 8 bases from J, with 11 bases in between. The CDR3: CASSQVIEGGYTF. The CDR3 region has the DNA TGCGCCAGCAGCCAAGTGATAGAAGGAGGCTACACCTTC.

Many counts were recorded for this clonotype. The chain recombines TRBV6-1 with TRBJ2-7; TRBD2 agrees at 9 bases. The V and J ends lost 7 bases and 5 bases, in that order; junction bases with no gene match: 9. Germline V gives CDR1 MNHNS, CDR2 SASEGT. The CDR3 length is 14 residues. The DNA of the CDR3 is TGTGCCAGCATTGAGGCGGGGGGGGTCGACGAGCAGTACTTC. It is translated as CASIEAGGVDEQYF.

This clonotype was counted at least ten times. V usage is TRBV5-4 and J usage is TRBJ1-4, with a tentative D call TRBD1 (5 bases). Trimming pared 5 bases from V and 6 bases from J, leaving 11 bases between. Germline lookup yields CDR1 SGHNT and CDR2 YYREEE (reference sequence). This CDR3 has 13 residues. This chain's CDR3 is CASSSGSDEKLFF. CDR3 in DNA: TGTGCCAGCAGTTCAGGGTCGGATGAAAAACTGTTTTTT.

This clonotype occurred many times. V usage is TRBV24-1 and J usage is TRBJ1-2; 7 bases fit TRBD1. Per germline, CDR1 KGHDR and CDR2 SFDVKD. The V and J ends lost 7 bases and 4 bases, in that order; junction bases with no gene match: 8. The CDR3 is 14 amino acids. The CDR3 sequence is CATSGDSQGYGYTF. For the CDR3, the DNA is TGTGCCACCAGCGGGGACAGCCAAGGCTATGGCTACACCTTC.

This clonotype has ten or more counts. The chain joins TRBV20-1 to TRBJ2-1; TRBD1 matches at 10 bases. Germline CDR1 DFQATT, CDR2 SNEGSKA (reference sequence). Unmatched junction bases numbered 11, after V lost 6 bases and J lost 6 bases. The CDR3 contains 15 residues. The CDR3 DNA reads as TGCAGTGCCCCCGACAGGGGGCATCGCACCAATGAGCAGTTCTTC. As protein: CSAPDRGHRTNEQFF.

This clonotype was observed a few times. The chain has TRBV5-1 and TRBJ1-2, with a weak D call TRBD1 (5 bases). CDR3 length: 13 amino acids. The V end was cut by 0 bases, the J end by 8 bases, with 11 bases between. Per germline, CDR1 SGHRS and CDR2 YFSETQ. The CDR3 nucleotides are TGCGCCAGCAGCTTGGACGGCAGGGCGGGCTACACCTTC. Translated: CASSLDGRAGYTF.

The gene calls are TRBV7-9 and TRBJ1-4; D unresolved. Germline V gives CDR1 SEHNR, CDR2 FQNEAQ (reference sequence). The V and J ends lost 0 bases and 0 bases respectively, with 8 bases between them. The CDR3 covers 16 residues. CDR3 in DNA: TGTGCCAGCAGCTTAGCCCGGCAGTCAACTAATGAAAAACTGTTTTTT. Its protein product is CASSLARQSTNEKLFF.

This clonotype was observed many times. This sequence joins TRBV30 and TRBJ2-4; perhaps TRBD1 as D (6 bases). Trimming left V 4 bases short and J 5 bases short, with 9 bases between. The germline gives CDR1 GTSNPN, CDR2 SVGIG (reference sequence). The CDR3 is made up of 12 amino acids. The CDR3 loop reads CAWNTGQNIQYF. CDR3 DNA sequence: TGTGCCTGGAACACAGGGCAAAACATTCAGTACTTC.

V usage is TRBV7-9 and J usage is TRBJ1-6, with 11 bases lining up with TRBD1. CDR3 length: 16 amino acids. Germline V gene lookup returns CDR1 SEHNR and CDR2 FQNEAQ (reference sequence). After removal of 4 bases from V and 10 bases from J, the junction contained 9 bases not matched to a gene. In DNA form, the CDR3 reads TGTGCCAGCAGCTCAACGGACAGGGGGCTTGGATCACCCCTCCACTTT. Translation gives CASSSTDRGLGSPLHF.

A few counts support this clonotype. The chain recombines TRBV5-6 with TRBJ1-2, with 7 positions matching TRBD1. The CDR3 covers 18 residues. Germline V lookup: CDR1 SGHDT, CDR2 YYEEEE. V was pared by 0 bases and J by 3 bases, with 14 bases of the junction left unmatched. The DNA for the CDR3 is TGTGCCAGCAGCTTGGCCAGACGACGGGACAGATGGGACTATGGCTACACCTTC. Amino acid sequence: CASSLARRRDRWDYGYTF.

This clonotype showed up just a few times. CDR3 sequence: CASSVDRAGANVLTF. CDR3 in DNA: TGTGCCAGTAGTGTCGACAGGGCAGGGGCCAACGTCCTGACTTTC. This sequence joins TRBV12-3 or TRBV12-4 and TRBJ2-6; 7 bases line up with TRBD1. The CDR3 extends over 15 amino acids. V was pared by 9 bases and J by 4 bases, with 9 bases of the junction left unmatched.

This clonotype showed up just a few times. The gene calls are TRBV29-1 and TRBJ2-5; 10 bases fit TRBD1. From germline, CDR1 is SQVTM and CDR2 ANQGSEA. The CDR3 spans 16 residues. V gave up 5 bases and J gave up 2 bases; unmatched junction bases: 11. In nucleotides, the CDR3 is TGCAGCGTTCTTTACACGGGACAGGGGCGACAAGAGACCCAGTACTTC. Translation gives CSVLYTGQGRQETQYF.

This clonotype was seen at least ten times. This chain joins TRBV11-2 and TRBJ2-3; D unresolved. Trimming pared 3 bases from V and 0 bases from J, leaving 10 bases between. The CDR3 contains 15 residues. From germline, CDR1 is SGHAT and CDR2 FQNNGV. CDR3 nucleotide sequence: TGTGCCAGCAGCTTGGGCCCAGGAAGCACAGATACGCAGTATTTT. Amino acid sequence: CASSLGPGSTDTQYF.

At least ten counts were recorded for this clonotype. The chain is built from TRBV12-3 or TRBV12-4 and TRBJ2-7; D is tentatively TRBD1 or TRBD2 (6 bases each). CDR3 length: 14 amino acids. V was clipped by 3 bases and J by 4 bases, with 13 bases between them. The CDR3 coding sequence is TGTGCCAGCAGTTTCCGGCAGGGGAGGTACGAGCAGTACTTC. Amino acid sequence: CASSFRQGRYEQYF.

This clonotype was observed many times. V is TRBV29-1 and J is TRBJ2-3, with D possibly matching TRBD1 (6 bases). This CDR3 contains 15 residues. Trimming took off 2 bases at V and 2 bases at J, with 14 bases between the two ends. Germline V gives CDR1 SQVTM, CDR2 ANQGSEA. The CDR3 loop reads CSVEQGNPSTDTQYF. The CDR3 DNA reads TGCAGCGTTGAACAGGGGAACCCTTCCACAGATACGCAGTATTTT.

The chain links TRBV4-2 to TRBJ2-3; 8 positions agree with TRBD2. The CDR3 is made up of 15 amino acids. CDR1 and CDR2 from the germline V gene are LGHNA and YNFKEQ. J was trimmed by 1 base and V by 2 bases; bases with no gene match: 2. In DNA form, the CDR3 reads TGTGCCAGCAGCCAACAGACTAGCGGCACAGATACGCAGTATTTT. Translated: CASSQQTSGTDTQYF.

The V gene is TRBV7-9, the J gene TRBJ2-7, with D possibly TRBD2 on 5 matching bases. The CDR3 extends over 13 amino acids. Germline V CDR1 and CDR2: SEHNR, FQNEAQ (reference sequence). The V end was cut by 4 bases, the J end by 1 base, with 8 bases between. This CDR3 reads CASSSAGSYEQYF. As DNA, the CDR3 is TGTGCCAGCAGCTCGGCGGGTTCCTACGAGCAGTACTTC. Full variable domain (rest looked up from reference TRBV7-9 and TRBJ2-7): DTGVSQNPRHKITKRGQNVTFRCDPISEHNRLYWYRQTLGQGPEFLTYFQNEAQLEKSRLLSDRFSAERPKGSFSTLEIQRTEQGDSAMYLCASSSAGSYEQYFGPGTRLTVT.

There are many counts of this clonotype. CDR3 sequence (DNA): TGTGCCAGCAGCTCCGCAGATACGCAGTATTTT. It specifies CASSSADTQYF. The V call is TRBV5-6, the J call TRBJ2-3; no reliable D call. The germline V gene encodes CDR1 SGHDT and CDR2 YYEEEE. The CDR3 has 11 residues. V was clipped by 3 bases and J by 4 bases, with 3 bases between them. Combining the CDR3 with reference TRBV5-6 and TRBJ2-3 gives the whole variable domain DAGVTQSPTHLIKTRGQQVTLRCSPKSGHDTVSWYQQALGQGPQFIFQYYEEEERQRGNFPDRFSGHQFPNYSSELNVNALLLGDSALYLCASSSADTQYFGPGTRLTVL.

This clonotype was counted at least ten times. The chain employs TRBV7-2 and TRBJ2-2; 8 positions agree with TRBD2. V gave up 5 bases and J gave up 1 base; unmatched junction bases: 3. CDR3 size: 15 residues. CDR1 and CDR2 from the germline V gene are SGHTA and FQGNSA. CDR3 protein: CASSPTSGNTGELFF. The CDR3 nucleotides are TGTGCCAGCAGCCCCACTAGCGGGAACACCGGGGAGCTGTTTTTT.

The V and J genes are TRBV7-3 and TRBJ2-3; 7 positions match TRBD2. Germline CDR1 reads SGHTA; CDR2 reads FQGTGA. The V gene end was trimmed by 4 bases and the J gene end by 4 bases; junction bases not matched to a gene: 5. CDR3 length: 14 residues. This CDR3 reads CASSSRLAADTQYF. The CDR3, as DNA: TGTGCCAGCAGCTCGCGACTAGCCGCAGATACGCAGTATTTT.

The genes are TRBV28 and TRBJ2-7; TRBD1 agrees at 10 bases. Per germline, CDR1 MDHEN and CDR2 SYDVKM. Losses at the gene ends were 10 bases for V and 3 bases for J; bases not matched to a gene: 12. This CDR3 contains 15 residues. The CDR3 coding sequence is TGTGCCACCCTGACAGGGGGCCCTTCGGGCTACGAGCAGTACTTC. Translation gives CATLTGGPSGYEQYF. Together with reference TRBV28 and TRBJ2-7, the CDR3 gives the full variable domain: DVKVTQSSRYLVKRTGEKVFLECVQDMDHENMFWYRQDPGLGLRLIYFSYDVKMKEKGDIPEGYSVSREKKERFSLILESASTNQTSMYLCATLTGGPSGYEQYFGPGTRLTVT.

The chain carries TRBV5-4 and TRBJ2-1; D unclear. Germline CDR1 and CDR2: SGHNT and YYREEE (reference sequence). CDR3 length: 15 residues. V was pared by 2 bases and J by 1 base, with 10 bases between. CDR3 nucleotides: TGTGCCAGCAGCTTAGGGCAGATGTCCTACAATGAGCAGTTCTTC. Translated: CASSLGQMSYNEQFF. The complete variable domain, with remaining parts taken from reference TRBV5-4 and TRBJ2-1, reads ETGVTQSPTHLIKTRGQQVTLRCSSQSGHNTVSWYQQALGQGPQFIFQYYREEENGRGNFPPRFSGLQFPNYSSELNVNALELDDSALYLCASSLGQMSYNEQFFGPGTRLTVL.

This clonotype has at least ten counts. The rearrangement joins TRBV28 to TRBJ2-2; TRBD1 agrees at 11 bases. The ends lost 6 bases at V and 4 bases at J; junction bases unmatched: 7. The CDR3 runs 16 residues. Germline CDR1 is MDHEN and CDR2 is SYDVKM. CDR3 sequence (DNA): TGTGCCAGCAGCACCCCCGGGACAGGGGGCACCGGGGAGCTGTTTTTT. Amino acids: CASSTPGTGGTGELFF.